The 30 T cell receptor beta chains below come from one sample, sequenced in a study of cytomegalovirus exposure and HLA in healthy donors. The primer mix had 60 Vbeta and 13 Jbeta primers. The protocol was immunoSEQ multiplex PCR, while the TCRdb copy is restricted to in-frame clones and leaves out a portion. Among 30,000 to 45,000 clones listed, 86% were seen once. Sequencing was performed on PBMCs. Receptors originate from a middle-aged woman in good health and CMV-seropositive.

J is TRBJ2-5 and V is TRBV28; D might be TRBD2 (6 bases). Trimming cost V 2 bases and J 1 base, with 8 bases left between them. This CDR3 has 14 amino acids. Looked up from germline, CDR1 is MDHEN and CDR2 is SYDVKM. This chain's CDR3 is CASSLGGAQETQYF. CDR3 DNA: TGTGCCAGCAGTTTAGGAGGGGCCCAAGAGACCCAGTACTTC. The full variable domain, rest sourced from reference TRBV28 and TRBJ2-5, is DVKVTQSSRYLVKRTGEKVFLECVQDMDHENMFWYRQDPGLGLRLIYFSYDVKMKEKGDIPEGYSVSREKKERFSLILESASTNQTSMYLCASSLGGAQETQYFGPGTRLLVL.

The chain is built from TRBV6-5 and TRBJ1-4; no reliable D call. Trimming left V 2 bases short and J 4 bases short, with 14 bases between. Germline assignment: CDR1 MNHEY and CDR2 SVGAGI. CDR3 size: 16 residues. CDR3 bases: TGTGCCAGCAGTTACGATTTTAGGTCGGGTAATGAAAAACTGTTTTTT. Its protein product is CASSYDFRSGNEKLFF.

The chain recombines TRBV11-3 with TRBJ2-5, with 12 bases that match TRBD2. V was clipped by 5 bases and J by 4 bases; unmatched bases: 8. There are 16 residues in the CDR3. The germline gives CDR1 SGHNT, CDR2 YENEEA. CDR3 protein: CASSLTSGGWGETQYF. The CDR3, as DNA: TGTGCCAGCAGCCTCACTAGCGGGGGGTGGGGAGAGACCCAGTACTTC.

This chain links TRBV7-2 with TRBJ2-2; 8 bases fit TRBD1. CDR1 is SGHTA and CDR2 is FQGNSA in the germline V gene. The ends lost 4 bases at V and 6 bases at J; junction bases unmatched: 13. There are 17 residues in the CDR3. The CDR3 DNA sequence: TGTGCCAGCAGCTCACTCCGGGACAGGCACGGTTCCGGGGAGCTGTTTTTT. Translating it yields CASSSLRDRHGSGELFF.

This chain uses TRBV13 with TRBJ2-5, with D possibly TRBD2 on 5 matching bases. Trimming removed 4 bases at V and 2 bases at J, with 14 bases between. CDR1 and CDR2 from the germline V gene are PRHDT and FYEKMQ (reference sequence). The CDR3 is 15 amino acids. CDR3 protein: CASSSARRGQETQYF. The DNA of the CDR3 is TGTGCCAGCAGCTCTGCTCGGAGAGGGCAAGAGACCCAGTACTTC.

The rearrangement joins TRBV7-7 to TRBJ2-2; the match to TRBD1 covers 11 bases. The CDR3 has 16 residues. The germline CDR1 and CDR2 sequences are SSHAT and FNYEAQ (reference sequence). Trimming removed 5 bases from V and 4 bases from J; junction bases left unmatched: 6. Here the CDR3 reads CASSEGQGAVTGELFF. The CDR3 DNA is TGTGCCAGCAGCGAAGGACAGGGGGCGGTCACCGGGGAGCTGTTTTTT.

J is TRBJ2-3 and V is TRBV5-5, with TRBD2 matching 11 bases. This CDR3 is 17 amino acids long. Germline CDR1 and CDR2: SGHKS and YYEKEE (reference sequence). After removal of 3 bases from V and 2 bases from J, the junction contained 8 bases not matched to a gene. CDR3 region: CASSYRASGGYTDTQYF. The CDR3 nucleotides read TGTGCCAGCAGCTATCGGGCTAGCGGGGGGTACACAGATACGCAGTATTTT.

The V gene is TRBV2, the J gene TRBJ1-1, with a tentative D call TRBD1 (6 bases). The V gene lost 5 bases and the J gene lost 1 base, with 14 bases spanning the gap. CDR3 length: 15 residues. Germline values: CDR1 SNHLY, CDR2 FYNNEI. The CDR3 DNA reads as TGTGCCAGCAGTCCTAGAAGACAGGCGAACACTGAAGCTTTCTTT. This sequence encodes CASSPRRQANTEAFF.

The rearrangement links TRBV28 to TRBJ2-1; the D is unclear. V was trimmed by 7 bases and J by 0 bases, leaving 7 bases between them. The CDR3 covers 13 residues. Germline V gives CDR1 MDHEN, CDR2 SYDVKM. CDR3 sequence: CASKLSSYNEQFF. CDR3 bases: TGTGCCAGCAAACTTAGCTCCTACAATGAGCAGTTCTTC.

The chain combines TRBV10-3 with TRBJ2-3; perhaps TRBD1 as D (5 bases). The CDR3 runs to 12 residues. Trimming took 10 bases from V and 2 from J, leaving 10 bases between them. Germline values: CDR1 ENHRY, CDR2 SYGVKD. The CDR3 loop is CATTGSTDTQYF. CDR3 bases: TGTGCCACCACAGGATCCACAGATACGCAGTATTTT.

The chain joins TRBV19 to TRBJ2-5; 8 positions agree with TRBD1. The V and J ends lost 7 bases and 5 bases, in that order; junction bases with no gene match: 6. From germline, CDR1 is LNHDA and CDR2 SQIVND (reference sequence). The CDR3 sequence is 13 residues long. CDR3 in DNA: TGTGCCAGTAACAGGGGGTCGGGGGAGACCCAGTACTTC. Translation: CASNRGSGETQYF.

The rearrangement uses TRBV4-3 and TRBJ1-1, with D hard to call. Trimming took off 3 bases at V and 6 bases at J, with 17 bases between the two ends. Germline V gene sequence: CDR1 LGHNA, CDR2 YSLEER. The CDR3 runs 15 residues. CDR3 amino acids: CASSQRRAGGAEAFF. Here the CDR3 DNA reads TGCGCCAGCAGCCAGAGGAGGGCGGGAGGAGCTGAAGCTTTCTTT.

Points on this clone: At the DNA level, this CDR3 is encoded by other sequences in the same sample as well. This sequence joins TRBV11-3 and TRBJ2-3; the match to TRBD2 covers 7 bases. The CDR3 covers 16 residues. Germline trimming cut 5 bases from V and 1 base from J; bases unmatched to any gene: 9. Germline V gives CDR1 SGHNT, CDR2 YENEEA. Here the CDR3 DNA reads TGTGCCAGCAGCCATGGGGCGGGGGACCGCACAGATACGCAGTATTTT. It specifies CASSHGAGDRTDTQYF.

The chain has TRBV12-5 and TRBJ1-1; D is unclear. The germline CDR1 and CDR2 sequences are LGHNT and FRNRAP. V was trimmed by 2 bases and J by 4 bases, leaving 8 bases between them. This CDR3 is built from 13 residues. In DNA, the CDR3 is TGTGCTAGTGGTTTGTCGGGGATCACTGAAGCTTTCTTT. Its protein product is CASGLSGITEAFF.

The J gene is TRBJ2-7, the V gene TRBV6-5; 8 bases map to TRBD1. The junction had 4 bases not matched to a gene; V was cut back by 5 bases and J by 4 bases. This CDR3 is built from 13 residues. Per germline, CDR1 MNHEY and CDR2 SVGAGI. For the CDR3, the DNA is TGTGCCAGCAGTCCAGGGGGCGGGTACGAGCAGTACTTC. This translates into CASSPGGGYEQYF.

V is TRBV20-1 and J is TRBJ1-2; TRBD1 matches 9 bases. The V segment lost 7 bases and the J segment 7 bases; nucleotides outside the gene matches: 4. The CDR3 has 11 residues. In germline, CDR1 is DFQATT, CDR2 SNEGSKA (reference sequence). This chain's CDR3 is CSDEGQGGYTF. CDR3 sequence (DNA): TGCAGTGACGAGGGACAGGGTGGCTACACCTTC.

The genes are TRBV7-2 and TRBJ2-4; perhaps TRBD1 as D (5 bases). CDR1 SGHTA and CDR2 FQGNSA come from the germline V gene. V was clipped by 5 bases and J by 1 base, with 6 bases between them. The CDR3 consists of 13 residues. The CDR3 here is CASSGAAKNIQYF. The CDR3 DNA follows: TGTGCCAGCAGCGGGGCTGCCAAAAACATTCAGTACTTC.

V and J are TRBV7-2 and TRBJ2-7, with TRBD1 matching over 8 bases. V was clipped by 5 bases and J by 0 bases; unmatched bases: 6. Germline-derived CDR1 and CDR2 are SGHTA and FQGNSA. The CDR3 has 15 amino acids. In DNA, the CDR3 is TGTGCCAGCAGCAGTTGGACAGGGAGCTCCTACGAGCAGTACTTC. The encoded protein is CASSSWTGSSYEQYF.

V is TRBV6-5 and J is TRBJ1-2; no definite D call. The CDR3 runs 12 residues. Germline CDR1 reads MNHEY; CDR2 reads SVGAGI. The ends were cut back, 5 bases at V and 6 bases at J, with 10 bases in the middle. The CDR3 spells CASSPPRDGYTF. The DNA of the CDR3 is TGTGCCAGCAGTCCACCCCGCGATGGCTACACCTTC.

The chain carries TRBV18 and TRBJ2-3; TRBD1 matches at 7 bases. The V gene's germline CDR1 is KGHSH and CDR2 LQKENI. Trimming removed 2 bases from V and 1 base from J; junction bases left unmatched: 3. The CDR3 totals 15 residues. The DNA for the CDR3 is TGTGCCAGCTCACCAGACAGGGCGGGCACAGATACGCAGTATTTT. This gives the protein CASSPDRAGTDTQYF.

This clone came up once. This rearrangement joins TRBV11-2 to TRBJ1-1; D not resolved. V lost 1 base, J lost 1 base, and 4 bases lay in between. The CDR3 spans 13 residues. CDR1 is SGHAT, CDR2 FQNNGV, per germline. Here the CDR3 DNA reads TGTGCCAGCAGCTTAGGAGGGAACACTGAAGCTTTCTTT. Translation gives CASSLGGNTEAFF.

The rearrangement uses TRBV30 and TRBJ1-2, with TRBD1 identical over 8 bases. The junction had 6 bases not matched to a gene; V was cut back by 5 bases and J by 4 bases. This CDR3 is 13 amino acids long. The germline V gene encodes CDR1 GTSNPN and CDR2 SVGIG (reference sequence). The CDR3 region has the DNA TGTGCCTGGGACAGGGGCATGGGCTATGGCTACACCTTC. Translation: CAWDRGMGYGYTF.

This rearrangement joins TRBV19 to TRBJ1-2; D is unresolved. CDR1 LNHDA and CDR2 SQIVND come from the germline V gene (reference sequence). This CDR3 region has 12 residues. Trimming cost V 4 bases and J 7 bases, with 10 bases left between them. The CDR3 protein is CASSTRSSGYTF. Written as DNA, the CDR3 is TGTGCCAGTAGTACGCGTAGTAGTGGCTACACCTTC.

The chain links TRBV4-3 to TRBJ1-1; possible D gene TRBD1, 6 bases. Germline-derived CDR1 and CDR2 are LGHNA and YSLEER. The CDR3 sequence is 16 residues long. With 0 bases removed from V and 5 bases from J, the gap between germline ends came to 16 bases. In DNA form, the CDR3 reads TGCGCCAGCAGCCAAGAACTGGGGGGGGCCTGGACTGAAGCTTTCTTT. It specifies CASSQELGGAWTEAFF.

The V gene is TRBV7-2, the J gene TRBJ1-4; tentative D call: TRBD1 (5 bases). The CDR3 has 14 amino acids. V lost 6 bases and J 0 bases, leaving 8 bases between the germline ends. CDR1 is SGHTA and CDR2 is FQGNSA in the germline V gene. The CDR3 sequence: CASSLQATNEKLFF. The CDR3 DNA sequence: TGTGCCAGCAGTTTACAGGCAACTAATGAAAAACTGTTTTTT. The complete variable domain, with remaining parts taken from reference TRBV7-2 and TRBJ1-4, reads GAGVSQSPSNKVTEKGKDVELRCDPISGHTALYWYRQSLGQGLEFLIYFQGNSAPDKSGLPSDRFSAERTGGSVSTLTIQRTQQEDSAVYLCASSLQATNEKLFFGSGTQLSVL.

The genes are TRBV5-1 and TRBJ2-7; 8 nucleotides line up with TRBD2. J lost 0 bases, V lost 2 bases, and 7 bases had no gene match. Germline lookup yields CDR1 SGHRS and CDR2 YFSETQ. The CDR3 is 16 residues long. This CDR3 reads CASSLSAGGYSYEQYF. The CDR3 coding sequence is TGCGCCAGCAGCTTATCGGCGGGGGGCTACTCCTACGAGCAGTACTTC.

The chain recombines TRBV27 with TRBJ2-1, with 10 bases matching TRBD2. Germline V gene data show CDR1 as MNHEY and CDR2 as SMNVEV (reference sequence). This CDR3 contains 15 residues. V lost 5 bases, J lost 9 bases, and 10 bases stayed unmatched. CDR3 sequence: CASSAQRGGASEQFF. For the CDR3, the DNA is TGTGCCAGCAGTGCCCAGCGGGGGGGGGCCAGTGAGCAGTTCTTC.

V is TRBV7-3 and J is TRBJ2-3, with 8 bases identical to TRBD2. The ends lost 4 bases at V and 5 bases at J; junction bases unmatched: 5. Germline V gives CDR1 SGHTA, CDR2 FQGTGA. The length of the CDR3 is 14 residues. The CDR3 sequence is CASSSGGAIDTQYF. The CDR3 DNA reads TGTGCCAGCAGCTCCGGGGGGGCCATAGATACGCAGTATTTT.

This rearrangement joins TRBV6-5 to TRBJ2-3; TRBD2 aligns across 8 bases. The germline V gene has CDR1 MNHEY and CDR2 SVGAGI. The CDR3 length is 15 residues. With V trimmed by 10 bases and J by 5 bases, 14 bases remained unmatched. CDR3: CATRSSSGRIDTQYF. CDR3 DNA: TGTGCCACACGATCTTCTAGCGGGCGGATAGATACGCAGTATTTT.

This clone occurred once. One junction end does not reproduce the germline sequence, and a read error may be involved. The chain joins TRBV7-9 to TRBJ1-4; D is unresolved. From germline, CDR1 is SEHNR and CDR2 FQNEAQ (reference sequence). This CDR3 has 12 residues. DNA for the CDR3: TGTTCCAGCAGCTTGACGGGTGAAAAACTGTTTTTT. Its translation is CSSSLTGEKLFF.